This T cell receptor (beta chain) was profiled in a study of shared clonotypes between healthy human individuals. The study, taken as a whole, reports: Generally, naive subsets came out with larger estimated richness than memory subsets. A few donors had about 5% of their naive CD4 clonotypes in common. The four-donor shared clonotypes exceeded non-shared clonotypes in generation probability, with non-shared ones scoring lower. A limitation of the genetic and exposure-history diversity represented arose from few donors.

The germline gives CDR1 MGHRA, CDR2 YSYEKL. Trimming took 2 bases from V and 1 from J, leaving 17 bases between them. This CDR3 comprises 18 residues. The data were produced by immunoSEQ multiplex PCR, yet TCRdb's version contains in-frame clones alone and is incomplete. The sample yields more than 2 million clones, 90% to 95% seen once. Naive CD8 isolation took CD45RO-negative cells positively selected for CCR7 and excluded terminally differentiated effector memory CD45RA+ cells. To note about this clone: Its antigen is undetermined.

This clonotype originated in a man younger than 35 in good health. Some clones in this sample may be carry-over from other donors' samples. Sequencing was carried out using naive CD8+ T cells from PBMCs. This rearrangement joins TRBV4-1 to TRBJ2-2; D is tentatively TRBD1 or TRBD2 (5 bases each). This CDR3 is CASSQRGSGIGNTGELFF. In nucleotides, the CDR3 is TGCGCCAGCAGCCAAAGGGGATCCGGGATAGGGAACACCGGGGAGCTGTTTTTT.